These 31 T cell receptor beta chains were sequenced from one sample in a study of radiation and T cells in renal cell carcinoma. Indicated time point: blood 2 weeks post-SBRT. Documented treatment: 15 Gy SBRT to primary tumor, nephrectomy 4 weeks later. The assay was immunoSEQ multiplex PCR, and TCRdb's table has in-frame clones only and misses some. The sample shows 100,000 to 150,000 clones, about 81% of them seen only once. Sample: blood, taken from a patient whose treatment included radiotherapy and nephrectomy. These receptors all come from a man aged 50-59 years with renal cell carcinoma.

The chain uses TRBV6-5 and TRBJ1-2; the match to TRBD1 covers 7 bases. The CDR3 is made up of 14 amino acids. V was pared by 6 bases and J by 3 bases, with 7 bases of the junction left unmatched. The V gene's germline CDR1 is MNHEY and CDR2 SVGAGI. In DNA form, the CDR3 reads TGTGCCAGCAGGACCCGACAGGGCCACTATGGCTACACCTTC. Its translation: CASRTRQGHYGYTF.

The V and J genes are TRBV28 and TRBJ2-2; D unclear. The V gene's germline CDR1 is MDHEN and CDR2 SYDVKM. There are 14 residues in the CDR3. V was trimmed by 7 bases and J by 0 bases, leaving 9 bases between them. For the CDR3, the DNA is TGTGCCAGCATGGCGGAGCCGAACACCGGGGAGCTGTTTTTT. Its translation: CASMAEPNTGELFF.

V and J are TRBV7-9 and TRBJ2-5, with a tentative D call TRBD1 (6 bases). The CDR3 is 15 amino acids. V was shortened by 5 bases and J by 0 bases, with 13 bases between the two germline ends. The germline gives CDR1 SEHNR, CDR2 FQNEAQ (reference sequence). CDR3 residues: CASSRTRGYQETQYF. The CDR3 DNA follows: TGTGCCAGCAGCCGGACGAGGGGGTACCAAGAGACCCAGTACTTC. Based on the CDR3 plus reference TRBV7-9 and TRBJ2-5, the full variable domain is DTGVSQNPRHKITKRGQNVTFRCDPISEHNRLYWYRQTLGQGPEFLTYFQNEAQLEKSRLLSDRFSAERPKGSFSTLEIQRTEQGDSAMYLCASSRTRGYQETQYFGPGTRLLVL.

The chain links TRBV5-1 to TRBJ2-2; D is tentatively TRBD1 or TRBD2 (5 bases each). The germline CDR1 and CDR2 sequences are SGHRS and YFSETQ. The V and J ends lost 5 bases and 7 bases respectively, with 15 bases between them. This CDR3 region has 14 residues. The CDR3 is CASRYEGPVGELFF. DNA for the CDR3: TGCGCCAGCAGATACGAGGGGCCCGTCGGGGAGCTGTTTTTT.

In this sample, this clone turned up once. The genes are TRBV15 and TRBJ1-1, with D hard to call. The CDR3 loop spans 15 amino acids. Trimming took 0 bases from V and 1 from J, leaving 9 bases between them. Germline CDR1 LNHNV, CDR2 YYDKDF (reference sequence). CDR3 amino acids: CATSRDEDPNTEAFF. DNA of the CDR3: TGTGCCACCAGCAGAGACGAGGACCCGAACACTGAAGCTTTCTTT.

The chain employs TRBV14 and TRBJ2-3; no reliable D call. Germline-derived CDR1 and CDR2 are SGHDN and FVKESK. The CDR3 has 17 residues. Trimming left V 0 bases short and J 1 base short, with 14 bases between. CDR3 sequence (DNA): TGTGCCAGCAGCCAAGATTGGATCGGAGCCGGCACAGATACGCAGTATTTT. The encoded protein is CASSQDWIGAGTDTQYF.

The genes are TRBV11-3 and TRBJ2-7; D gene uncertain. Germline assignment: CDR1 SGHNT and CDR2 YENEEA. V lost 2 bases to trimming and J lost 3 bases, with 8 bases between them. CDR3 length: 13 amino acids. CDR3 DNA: TGTGCCAGCAGCTTAAAGTCAGGCTACGAGCAGTACTTC. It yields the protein CASSLKSGYEQYF.

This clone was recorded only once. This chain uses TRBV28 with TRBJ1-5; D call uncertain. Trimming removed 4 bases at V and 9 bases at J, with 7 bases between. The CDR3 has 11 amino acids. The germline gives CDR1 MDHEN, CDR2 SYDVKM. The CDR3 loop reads CASSSPWPQHF. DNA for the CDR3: TGTGCCAGCAGTTCCCCATGGCCCCAGCATTTT.

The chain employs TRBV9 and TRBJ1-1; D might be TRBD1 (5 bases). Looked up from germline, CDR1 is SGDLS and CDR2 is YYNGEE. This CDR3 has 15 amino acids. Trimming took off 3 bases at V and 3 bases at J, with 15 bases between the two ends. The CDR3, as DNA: TGTGCCAGCAGCGCGGCCAGTTCAGGGTACACTGAAGCTTTCTTT. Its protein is CASSAASSGYTEAFF.

The CDR3 bases are TGTGCCAGCAGCTTGCAGACGGGACAGTGGAATGAGCAGTTCTTC. It yields the protein CASSLQTGQWNEQFF. This sequence joins TRBV5-4 and TRBJ2-1; TRBD1 matches 7 bases. The CDR3 runs 15 residues. CDR1 SGHNT and CDR2 YYREEE come from the germline V gene (reference sequence). J lost 7 bases, V lost 1 base, and 8 bases had no gene match.

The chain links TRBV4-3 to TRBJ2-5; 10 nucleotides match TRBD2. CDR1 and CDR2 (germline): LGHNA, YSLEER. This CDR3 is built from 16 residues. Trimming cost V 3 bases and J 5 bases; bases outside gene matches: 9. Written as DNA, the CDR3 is TGCGCCAGCAGCCAGTCTAGCGGGGGAACTTATGAGACCCAGTACTTC. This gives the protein CASSQSSGGTYETQYF.

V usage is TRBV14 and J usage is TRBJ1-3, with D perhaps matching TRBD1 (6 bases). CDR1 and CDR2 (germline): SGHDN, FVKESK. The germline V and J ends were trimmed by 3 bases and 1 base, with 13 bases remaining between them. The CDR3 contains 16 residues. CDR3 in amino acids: CASSQEVGASGNTIYF. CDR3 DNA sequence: TGTGCCAGCAGCCAGGAAGTGGGGGCTTCTGGAAACACCATATATTTT.

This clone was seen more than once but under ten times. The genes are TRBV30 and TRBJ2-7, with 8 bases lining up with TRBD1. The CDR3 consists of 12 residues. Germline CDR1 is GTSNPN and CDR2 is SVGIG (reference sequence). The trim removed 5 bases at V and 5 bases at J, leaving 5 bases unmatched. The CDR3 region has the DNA TGTGCCTGGGGACAGGGTGGTGACGAGCAGTACTTC. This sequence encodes CAWGQGGDEQYF.

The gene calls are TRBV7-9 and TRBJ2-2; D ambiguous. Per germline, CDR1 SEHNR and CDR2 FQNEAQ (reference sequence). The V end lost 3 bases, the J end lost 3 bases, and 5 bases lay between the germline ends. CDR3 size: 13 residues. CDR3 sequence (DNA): TGTGCCAGCAGCTTGACCTACACCGGGGAGCTGTTTTTT. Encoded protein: CASSLTYTGELFF. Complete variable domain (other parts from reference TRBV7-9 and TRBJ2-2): DTGVSQNPRHKITKRGQNVTFRCDPISEHNRLYWYRQTLGQGPEFLTYFQNEAQLEKSRLLSDRFSAERPKGSFSTLEIQRTEQGDSAMYLCASSLTYTGELFFGEGSRLTVL.

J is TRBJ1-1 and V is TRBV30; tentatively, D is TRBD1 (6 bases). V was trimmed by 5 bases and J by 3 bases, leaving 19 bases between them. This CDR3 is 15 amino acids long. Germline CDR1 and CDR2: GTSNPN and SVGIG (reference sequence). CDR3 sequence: CAWGYDPQGYTEAFF. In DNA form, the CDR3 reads TGTGCCTGGGGATACGACCCACAGGGATACACTGAAGCTTTCTTT. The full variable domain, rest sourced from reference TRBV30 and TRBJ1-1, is SQTIHQWPATLVQPVGSPLSLECTVEGTSNPNLYWYRQAAGRGLQLLFYSVGIGQISSEVPQNLSASRPQDRQFILSSKKLLLSDSGFYLCAWGYDPQGYTEAFFGQGTRLTVV.

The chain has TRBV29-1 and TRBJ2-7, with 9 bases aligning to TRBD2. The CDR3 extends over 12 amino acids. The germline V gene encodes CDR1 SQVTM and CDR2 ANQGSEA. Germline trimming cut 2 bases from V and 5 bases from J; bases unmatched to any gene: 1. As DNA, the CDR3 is TGCAGCGTTGAATCTAGCGGGGACGAGCAGTACTTC. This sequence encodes CSVESSGDEQYF.

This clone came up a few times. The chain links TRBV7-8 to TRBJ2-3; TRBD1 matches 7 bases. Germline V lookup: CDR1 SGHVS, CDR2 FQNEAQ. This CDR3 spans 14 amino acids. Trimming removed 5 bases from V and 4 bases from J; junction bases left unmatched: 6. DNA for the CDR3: TGTGCCAGCAGCAACCAGGGGGATGCAGATACGCAGTATTTT. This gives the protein CASSNQGDADTQYF. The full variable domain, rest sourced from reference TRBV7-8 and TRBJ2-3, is GAGVSQSPRYKVAKRGQDVALRCDPISGHVSLFWYQQALGQGPEFLTYFQNEAQLDKSGLPSDRFFAERPEGSVSTLKIQRTQQEDSAVYLCASSNQGDADTQYFGPGTRLTVL.

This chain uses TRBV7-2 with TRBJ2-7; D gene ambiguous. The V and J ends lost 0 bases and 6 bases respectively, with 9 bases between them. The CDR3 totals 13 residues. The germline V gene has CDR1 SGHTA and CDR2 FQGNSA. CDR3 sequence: CASSLAGRAEQYF. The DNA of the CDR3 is TGTGCCAGCAGCTTAGCCGGAAGAGCCGAGCAGTACTTC.

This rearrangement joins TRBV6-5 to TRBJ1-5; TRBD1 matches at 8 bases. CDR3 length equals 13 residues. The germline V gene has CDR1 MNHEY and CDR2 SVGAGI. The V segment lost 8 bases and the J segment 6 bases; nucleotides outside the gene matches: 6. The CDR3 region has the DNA TGTGCCAGCGGTTCAGGGGGCTTTCAGCCCCAGCATTTT. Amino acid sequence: CASGSGGFQPQHF.

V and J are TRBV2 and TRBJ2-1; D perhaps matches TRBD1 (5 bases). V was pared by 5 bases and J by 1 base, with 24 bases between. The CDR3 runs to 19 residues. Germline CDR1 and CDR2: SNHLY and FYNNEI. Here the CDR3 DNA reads TGTGCCAGCAGTACCTACAGGTATATCGACCTAAGTTCCTACAATGAGCAGTTCTTC. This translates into CASSTYRYIDLSSYNEQFF.

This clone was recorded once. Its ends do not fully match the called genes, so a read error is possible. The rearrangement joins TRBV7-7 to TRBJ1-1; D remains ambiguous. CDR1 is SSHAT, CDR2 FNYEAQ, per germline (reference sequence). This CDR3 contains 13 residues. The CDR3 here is CASSSNMNTEAFF. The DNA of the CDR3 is TGTGCTAGCAGCTCGAACATGAACACTGAAGCTTTCTTT.

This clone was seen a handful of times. CDR3 nucleotides: TGTGCCAGCAGACCCTCGGGACAGGGGGTTGCTGGCTACACCTTC. As protein: CASRPSGQGVAGYTF. The V call is TRBV7-2, the J call TRBJ1-2, with 11 bases fitting TRBD1. Germline trimming cut 6 bases from V and 7 bases from J; bases unmatched to any gene: 10. Germline V gene lookup returns CDR1 SGHTA and CDR2 FQGNSA. The CDR3 runs 15 residues.

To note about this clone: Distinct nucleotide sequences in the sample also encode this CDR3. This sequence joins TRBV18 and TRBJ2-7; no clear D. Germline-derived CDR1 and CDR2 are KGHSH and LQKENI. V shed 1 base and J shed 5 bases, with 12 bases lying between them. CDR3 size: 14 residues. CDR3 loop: CASSPREESHEQYF. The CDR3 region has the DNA TGTGCCAGCTCACCACGAGAGGAATCCCACGAGCAGTACTTC.

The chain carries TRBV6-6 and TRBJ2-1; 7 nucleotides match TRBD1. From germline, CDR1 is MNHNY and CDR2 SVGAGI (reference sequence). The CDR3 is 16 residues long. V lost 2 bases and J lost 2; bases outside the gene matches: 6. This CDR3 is CASSYLGQVTYNEQFF. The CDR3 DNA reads TGTGCCAGCAGTTACCTCGGACAGGTGACCTACAATGAGCAGTTCTTC.

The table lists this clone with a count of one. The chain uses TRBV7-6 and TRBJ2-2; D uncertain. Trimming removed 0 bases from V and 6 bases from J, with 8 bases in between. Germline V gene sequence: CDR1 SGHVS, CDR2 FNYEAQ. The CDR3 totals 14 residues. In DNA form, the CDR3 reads TGTGCCAGCAGCTTAGCCCTGATGGCCGGGGAGCTGTTTTTT. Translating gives CASSLALMAGELFF.

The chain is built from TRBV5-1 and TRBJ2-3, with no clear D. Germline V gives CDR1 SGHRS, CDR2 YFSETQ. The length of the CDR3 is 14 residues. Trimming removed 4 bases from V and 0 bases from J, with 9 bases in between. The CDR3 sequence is CASSPSVSTDTQYF. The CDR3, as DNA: TGCGCCAGCAGCCCCTCGGTCAGCACAGATACGCAGTATTTT. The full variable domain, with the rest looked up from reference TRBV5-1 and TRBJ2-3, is KAGVTQTPRYLIKTRGQQVTLSCSPISGHRSVSWYQQTPGQGLQFLFEYFSETQRNKGNFPGRFSGRQFSNSRSEMNVSTLELGDSALYLCASSPSVSTDTQYFGPGTRLTVL.

The CDR3 reads CASSESGGSLAKNIQYF. CDR3 in DNA: TGTGCCAGCAGTGAATCCGGCGGGAGCTTAGCCAAAAACATTCAGTACTTC. The J gene is TRBJ2-4, the V gene TRBV6-1; 7 nucleotides agree with TRBD2. V gave up 2 bases and J gave up 0 bases; unmatched junction bases: 7. This CDR3 has 17 residues. Germline V gives CDR1 MNHNS, CDR2 SASEGT.

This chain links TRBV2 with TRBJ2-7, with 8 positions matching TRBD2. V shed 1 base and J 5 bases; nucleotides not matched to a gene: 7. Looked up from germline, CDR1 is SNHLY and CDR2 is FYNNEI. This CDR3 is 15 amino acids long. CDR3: CASSEEVAGKDEQYF. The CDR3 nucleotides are TGTGCCAGCAGTGAAGAGGTAGCGGGGAAGGACGAGCAGTACTTC.

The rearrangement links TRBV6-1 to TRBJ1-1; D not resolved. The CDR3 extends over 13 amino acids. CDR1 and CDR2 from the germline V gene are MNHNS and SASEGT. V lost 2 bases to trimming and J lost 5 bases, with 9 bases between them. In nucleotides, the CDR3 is TGTGCCAGCAGTGAAAAGGAGGGTACTGAAGCTTTCTTT. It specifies CASSEKEGTEAFF.

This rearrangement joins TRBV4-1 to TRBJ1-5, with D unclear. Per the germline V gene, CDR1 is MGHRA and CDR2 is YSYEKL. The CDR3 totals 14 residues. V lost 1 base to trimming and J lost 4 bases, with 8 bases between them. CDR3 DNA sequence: TGCGCCAGCAGCCAAGCACCGAGTAATCAGCCCCAGCATTTT. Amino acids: CASSQAPSNQPQHF.

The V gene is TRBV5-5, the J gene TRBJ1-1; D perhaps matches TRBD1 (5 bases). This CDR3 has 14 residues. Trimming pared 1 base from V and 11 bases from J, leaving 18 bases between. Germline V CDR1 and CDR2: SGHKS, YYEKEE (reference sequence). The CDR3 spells CASSLMNRGTGAFF. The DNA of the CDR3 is TGTGCCAGCAGCTTGATGAATAGAGGGACGGGGGCTTTCTTT. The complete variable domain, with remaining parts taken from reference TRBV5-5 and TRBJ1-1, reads DAGVTQSPTHLIKTRGQQVTLRCSPISGHKSVSWYQQVLGQGPQFIFQYYEKEERGRGNFPDRFSARQFPNYSSELNVNALLLGDSALYLCASSLMNRGTGAFFGQGTRLTVV.